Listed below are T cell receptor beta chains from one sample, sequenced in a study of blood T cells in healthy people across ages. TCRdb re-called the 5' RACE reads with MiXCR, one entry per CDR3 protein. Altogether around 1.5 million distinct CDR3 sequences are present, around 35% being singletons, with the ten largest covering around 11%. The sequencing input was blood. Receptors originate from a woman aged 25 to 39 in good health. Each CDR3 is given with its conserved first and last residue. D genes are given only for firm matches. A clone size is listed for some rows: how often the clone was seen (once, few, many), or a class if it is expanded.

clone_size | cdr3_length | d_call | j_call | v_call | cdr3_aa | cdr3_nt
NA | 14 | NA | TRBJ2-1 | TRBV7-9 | CATGWVSSYNGQFF | TGTGCCACTGGGTGGGTAAGCTCCTACAATGGGCAGTTCTTC
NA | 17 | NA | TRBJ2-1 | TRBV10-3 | CAISESGGGTLSNEQFF | TGTGCCATCAGTGAGTCTGGAGGCGGGACTCTTAGTAATGAGCAGTTCTTC
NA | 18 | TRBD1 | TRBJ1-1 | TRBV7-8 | CASSLGFIGTALNTEAFF | TGTGCCAGCAGCTTAGGATTTATAGGGACAGCCCTGAACACTGAAGCTTTCTTT
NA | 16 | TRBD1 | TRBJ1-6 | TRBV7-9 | CASSFTPGQGDSPLHF | TGTGCCAGCAGCTTTACACCGGGACAGGGCGATTCACCCCTCCACTTT
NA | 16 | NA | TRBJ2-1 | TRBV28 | CASSLIGDTKAYEQFF | TGTGCCAGCAGTCTCATCGGGGACACAAAAGCCTACGAGCAGTTCTTC
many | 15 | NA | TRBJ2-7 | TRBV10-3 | CAISETGTNFYEQYF | TGTGCCATCAGTGAGACCGGGACGAACTTCTACGAGCAGTACTTC
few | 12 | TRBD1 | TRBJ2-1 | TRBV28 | CASSRSRDRQFF | TGTGCCAGCAGTCGATCCCGGGACAGGCAGTTCTTC
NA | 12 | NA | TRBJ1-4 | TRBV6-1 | CASSVGGEKLFF | TGTGCCAGCAGTGTGGGGGGCGAAAAACTGTTTTTT
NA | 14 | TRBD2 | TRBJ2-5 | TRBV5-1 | CANTLGGTEGTQYF | TGCGCCAACACTCTGGGAGGGACTGAAGGGACCCAGTACTTC
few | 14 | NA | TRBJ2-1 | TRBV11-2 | CASRRNLQGYEQFF | TGTGCCAGCAGACGTAACTTGCAGGGGTACGAGCAGTTCTTC
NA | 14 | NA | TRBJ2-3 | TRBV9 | CASSFRTPPDTQYF | TGTGCCAGCAGCTTCCGGACTCCGCCAGATACGCAGTATTTT
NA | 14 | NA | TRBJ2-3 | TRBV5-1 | CASSLLSNTDTQYF | TGCGCCAGCAGCTTACTGAGCAACACAGATACGCAGTATTTT
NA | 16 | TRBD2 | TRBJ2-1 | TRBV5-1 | CASSSSRSGSHNEQFF | TGCGCCAGCAGCTCGTCACGGAGCGGGAGTCACAATGAGCAGTTCTTC
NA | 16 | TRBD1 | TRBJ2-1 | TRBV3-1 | CASSLAGQGGFGEQFF | TGTGCCAGCAGCCTCGCGGGACAGGGTGGATTCGGTGAGCAGTTCTTC
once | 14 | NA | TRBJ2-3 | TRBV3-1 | CASSQVGASDTQYF | TGTGCCAGCAGCCAAGTGGGGGCTTCGGATACGCAGTATTTT
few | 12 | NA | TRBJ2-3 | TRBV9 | CASRPGTDTQYF | TGTGCCAGCAGGCCCGGTACAGATACGCAGTATTTT
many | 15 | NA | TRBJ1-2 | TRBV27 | CASSLRTGTTNGYTF | TGTGCCAGCAGTTTGCGGACCGGGACAACTAATGGCTACACCTTC
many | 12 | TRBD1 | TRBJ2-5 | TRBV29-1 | CSAGQGDETQYF | TGCAGCGCGGGACAGGGGGACGAGACCCAGTACTTC